This entry lists 21 T cell receptor beta chains sequenced from one sample in a study of PD-L1 blockade in urothelial cancer. Measured with immunoSEQ multiplex PCR; TCRdb has only the in-frame clones, and not every one. The profile shows around 100,000 clones, roughly 87% of them singletons. The time point: pretreatment peripheral blood. The material was PBMCs, obtained around atezolizumab (anti-PD-L1) treatment. Every receptor here comes from a man in his fifties or sixties with urothelial cancer.

The V and J genes are TRBV9 and TRBJ1-2; weak D call: TRBD1 (5 bases). Trimming took off 4 bases at V and 4 bases at J, with 14 bases between the two ends. The germline V gene encodes CDR1 SGDLS and CDR2 YYNGEE. The length of the CDR3 is 14 residues. The CDR3 spells CASSKVGVSYGYTF. In nucleotides, the CDR3 is TGTGCCAGCAGCAAAGTAGGGGTTTCCTATGGCTACACCTTC.

The V call is TRBV13, the J call TRBJ2-7; 8 bases are a match to TRBD1. Germline loops: CDR1 PRHDT, CDR2 FYEKMQ (reference sequence). This CDR3 is 14 amino acids long. V shed 3 bases and J 2 bases; nucleotides not matched to a gene: 3. The CDR3 loop is CASSFFRGPYEQYF. As DNA, the CDR3 is TGTGCCAGCAGCTTTTTCAGGGGGCCCTACGAGCAGTACTTC.

V usage is TRBV5-3 and J usage is TRBJ2-7; possibly TRBD2 for D (5 bases). TRBV5-3 has ORF status, its function being uncertain. The V end was cut by 7 bases, the J end by 0 bases, with 14 bases between. The CDR3 spans 14 residues. The CDR3 coding sequence is TGTGCCAGATGTCCAGAGCGGAACTCCTACGAGCAGTACTTC. This codes for CARCPERNSYEQYF.

There are a few counts of this clone. The V call is TRBV13, the J call TRBJ1-1; D is uncertain. From germline, CDR1 is PRHDT and CDR2 FYEKMQ (reference sequence). V dropped 4 bases and J dropped 11 bases, with 14 bases sitting between them. The CDR3 extends over 12 amino acids. CDR3 DNA sequence: TGTGCCAGCAGCTCCACTACCCTTGCGGCTTTCTTT. This sequence encodes CASSSTTLAAFF. Based on the CDR3 plus reference TRBV13 and TRBJ1-1, the full variable domain is AAGVIQSPRHLIKEKRETATLKCYPIPRHDTVYWYQQGPGQDPQFLISFYEKMQSDKGSIPDRFSAQQFSDYHSELNMSSLELGDSALYFCASSSTTLAAFFGQGTRLTVV.

The chain joins TRBV11-3 to TRBJ2-7; a possible D gene is TRBD1 (5 bases). Between the trimmed V and J ends, which lost 1 base and 6 bases, there was a span of 13 bases. CDR3 size: 14 residues. Germline loops: CDR1 SGHNT, CDR2 YENEEA. The CDR3 bases are TGTGCCAGCAGCTTAGCTGAGACAGTTGCCGAGCAGTACTTC. This encodes CASSLAETVAEQYF.

The V and J genes are TRBV11-1 and TRBJ2-7; 7 positions match TRBD1. J lost 2 bases, V lost 0 bases, and 4 bases had no gene match. Looked up from germline, CDR1 is SGHAT and CDR2 is FQDESV (reference sequence). The CDR3 extends over 15 amino acids. CDR3: CASSLARGITYEQYF. CDR3 bases: TGTGCCAGCAGCTTAGCCAGGGGGATAACCTACGAGCAGTACTTC.

The chain carries TRBV18 and TRBJ1-1, with D hard to call. The V gene's germline CDR1 is KGHSH and CDR2 LQKENI. V gave up 5 bases and J gave up 0 bases, with 19 bases separating them. The CDR3 is 17 residues long. DNA for the CDR3: TGTGCCAGCTCAACTCTCCGCAGCGAGTTGATGAACACTGAAGCTTTCTTT. Translated, it gives CASSTLRSELMNTEAFF.

The J gene is TRBJ1-5, the V gene TRBV6-1; D uncertain. Trimming left V 4 bases short and J 6 bases short, with 13 bases between. Germline lookup yields CDR1 MNHNS and CDR2 SASEGT. This CDR3 region has 14 residues. The CDR3, as DNA: TGTGCCAGCAGTGGAGTCTTAGGAGGTCAGCCCCAGCATTTT. It is translated as CASSGVLGGQPQHF.

The rearrangement joins TRBV27 to TRBJ2-1, with 9 bases identical to TRBD2. CDR1 MNHEY and CDR2 SMNVEV come from the germline V gene (reference sequence). CDR3 length: 16 residues. V dropped 2 bases and J dropped 6; count of bases not matched to a gene: 8. CDR3 DNA sequence: TGTGCCAGCAGTTTACGACTAGCGGTAGGGGGCAATGAGCAGTTCTTC. Its translation: CASSLRLAVGGNEQFF.

This clone was seen a handful of times. The chain carries TRBV19 and TRBJ1-3; D is undetermined. V was cut by 1 base and J by 0 bases, with 4 bases left in between. The germline V gene encodes CDR1 LNHDA and CDR2 SQIVND (reference sequence). The CDR3 is 14 amino acids. CDR3 nucleotides: TGTGCCAGTAGTATAGCCAGCTCTGGAAACACCATATATTTT. Translation: CASSIASSGNTIYF.

This clone showed up just once. The chain employs TRBV7-2 and TRBJ2-2; D remains unclear. From germline, CDR1 is SGHTA and CDR2 FQGNSA. V dropped 1 base and J dropped 6 bases, with 3 bases sitting between them. This CDR3 spans 12 amino acids. CDR3 DNA: TGTGCCAGCAGCTTAGGAGCCGGGGAGCTGTTTTTT. Encoded protein: CASSLGAGELFF.

The V gene is TRBV23-1, the J gene TRBJ1-4; D is undetermined. TRBV23-1 qualifies as an ORF whose function is uncertain. The V gene lost 0 bases and the J gene lost 0 bases, with 14 bases spanning the gap. The CDR3 is made up of 18 amino acids. The CDR3 protein is CASSQSILRNPTNEKLFF. The CDR3, as DNA: TGCGCCAGCAGTCAATCGATTCTGAGAAACCCAACTAATGAAAAACTGTTTTTT.

V is TRBV5-1 and J is TRBJ2-6, with TRBD1 matching 9 bases. The CDR3 totals 17 residues. The V and J ends lost 4 bases and 0 bases, in that order; junction bases with no gene match: 5. In germline, CDR1 is SGHRS, CDR2 YFSETQ. CDR3 nucleotide sequence: TGCGCCAGCAGCCAGGGGACAGGGTCCTCTGGGGCCAACGTCCTGACTTTC. It encodes CASSQGTGSSGANVLTF.

The CDR3 region is CASSFGAGRVHNEQFF. CDR3 in DNA: TGTGCCAGCAGCTTCGGGGCGGGAAGGGTCCACAATGAGCAGTTCTTC. This chain joins TRBV7-2 and TRBJ2-1; D might be TRBD2 (6 bases). This CDR3 is built from 16 residues. V lost 3 bases, J lost 5 bases, and 17 bases lay in between. Per the germline V gene, CDR1 is SGHTA and CDR2 is FQGNSA.

The chain employs TRBV2 and TRBJ2-7, with TRBD1 identical over 7 bases. The ends lost 7 bases at V and 2 bases at J; junction bases unmatched: 8. Germline V gene data show CDR1 as SNHLY and CDR2 as FYNNEI. The CDR3 is made up of 14 amino acids. The CDR3 nucleotides read TGTGCCAGCATCGGGACAGAGCTGACCTACGAGCAGTACTTC. Its translation is CASIGTELTYEQYF.

The V gene is TRBV5-4, the J gene TRBJ1-1, with D maybe TRBD1 (5 bases). The CDR3 is 16 residues long. CDR1 is SGHNT and CDR2 is YYREEE in the germline V gene (reference sequence). V was pared by 4 bases and J by 2 bases, with 18 bases between. In DNA form, the CDR3 reads TGTGCCAGCAGCCCTGGAACAGGTAACATCAACACTGAAGCTTTCTTT. Translating it yields CASSPGTGNINTEAFF.

The V call is TRBV12-5, the J call TRBJ1-2, with a weak D call TRBD1 (5 bases). This CDR3 region has 13 residues. CDR1 and CDR2 (germline): LGHNT, FRNRAP. The V end lost 5 bases, the J end lost 5 bases, and 12 bases lay between the germline ends. DNA for the CDR3: TGTGCTAGTGGTCGAACAGGAGGGTATGGCTACACCTTC. Amino acid sequence: CASGRTGGYGYTF. Full variable domain (remainder filled in from reference TRBV12-5 and TRBJ1-2): DARVTQTPRHKVTEMGQEVTMRCQPILGHNTVFWYRQTMMQGLELLAYFRNRAPLDDSGMPKDRFSAEMPDATLATLKIQPSEPRDSAVYFCASGRTGGYGYTFGSGTRLTVV.

The rearrangement joins TRBV4-2 to TRBJ2-3, with a tentative D call TRBD1 (6 bases). Deletions cut 4 bases from V and 2 bases from J, with 13 bases between. This CDR3 spans 15 amino acids. Germline V gene lookup returns CDR1 LGHNA and CDR2 YNFKEQ. For the CDR3, the DNA is TGTGCCAGCAGCCTAGCCACAGGGTCCACAGATACGCAGTATTTT. Encoded protein: CASSLATGSTDTQYF.

This chain joins TRBV28 and TRBJ1-5; 11 nucleotides agree with TRBD1. After removal of 3 bases from V and 2 bases from J, the junction contained 3 bases not matched to a gene. CDR1 is MDHEN, CDR2 SYDVKM, per germline. This CDR3 contains 16 residues. CDR3 DNA: TGTGCCAGCAGTTTCGGACAGGGGGCAGGCAATCAGCCCCAGCATTTT. Its translation is CASSFGQGAGNQPQHF.

The V and J genes are TRBV6-5 and TRBJ1-5, with D perhaps matching TRBD1 (5 bases). Germline V gives CDR1 MNHEY, CDR2 SVGAGI. This CDR3 region has 14 residues. V lost 5 bases and J 0 bases, leaving 8 bases between the germline ends. The CDR3 loop reads CASSPQGSNQPQHF. The CDR3 region has the DNA TGTGCCAGCAGTCCCCAGGGTAGCAATCAGCCCCAGCATTTT.

This sequence joins TRBV4-3 and TRBJ2-7; 10 nucleotides line up with TRBD1. The CDR3 contains 17 residues. V lost 1 base, J lost 5 bases, and 11 bases stayed unmatched. Germline V gene lookup returns CDR1 LGHNA and CDR2 YSLEER. CDR3 in amino acids: CASSQGSGQGTLHEQYF. CDR3 in DNA: TGCGCCAGCAGCCAAGGATCGGGACAGGGGACCCTCCACGAGCAGTACTTC.